The 29 T cell receptor beta chains reported below all come from one sample, sequenced in a study of siplizumab effects on memory and regulatory T cells. Here immunoSEQ multiplex PCR was the method, and the copy in TCRdb shows in-frame clones only, minus some. The sample records around 100,000 clones, about 91% being singletons. Input material: CD4+ T cells sorted from blood. The receptors were gathered from a human donor in good health.

Only one count was recorded for this clone. This chain connects TRBV25-1 to TRBJ1-4; TRBD1 might be the D (6 bases). The CDR3 has 13 amino acids. Germline lookup yields CDR1 MGHDK and CDR2 SYGVNS. V dropped 6 bases and J dropped 7 bases, with 12 bases sitting between them. CDR3 loop: CASRGAKVEKLFF. In nucleotides, the CDR3 is TGTGCCAGCAGGGGGGCAAAGGTTGAAAAACTGTTTTTT.

This clone was seen a handful of times. The chain couples TRBV7-9 to TRBJ2-7; D is possibly TRBD2 (6 bases). The CDR3 is 12 residues long. Trimming took off 8 bases at V and 5 bases at J, with 13 bases between the two ends. Looked up from germline, CDR1 is SEHNR and CDR2 is FQNEAQ (reference sequence). CDR3 protein: CASGLLANEQYF. CDR3 in DNA: TGTGCCAGCGGCCTCCTAGCGAACGAGCAGTACTTC.

The chain couples TRBV6-5 to TRBJ1-1; D unclear. Germline V gene data show CDR1 as MNHEY and CDR2 as SVGAGI. The V end was cut by 0 bases, the J end by 0 bases, with 8 bases between. CDR3 length: 15 residues. The CDR3 sequence is CASSYSKNLNTEAFF. CDR3 nucleotide sequence: TGTGCCAGCAGTTACTCGAAAAATCTGAACACTGAAGCTTTCTTT.

The gene calls are TRBV27 and TRBJ1-4; the D is unclear. Looked up from germline, CDR1 is MNHEY and CDR2 is SMNVEV (reference sequence). The CDR3 spans 14 residues. V dropped 3 bases and J dropped 7 bases, with 12 bases sitting between them. The DNA of the CDR3 is TGTGCCAGCAGTTTCCTAGGGATGTCTGAAAAACTGTTTTTT. Protein product: CASSFLGMSEKLFF.

This clone came up once. This sequence joins TRBV6-1 and TRBJ2-3; TRBD1 aligns across 8 bases. This CDR3 has 16 amino acids. The J segment lost 2 bases and the V segment lost 3 bases, leaving 7 bases of the junction unmatched. Germline V CDR1 and CDR2: MNHNS, SASEGT. CDR3 in amino acids: CASSDGDRGLTDTQYF. The CDR3 nucleotides read TGTGCCAGCAGTGACGGAGACAGGGGTCTCACAGATACGCAGTATTTT.

The chain joins TRBV7-9 to TRBJ1-4; D gene uncertain. Deletions cut 4 bases from V and 8 bases from J, with 5 bases between. This CDR3 has 11 amino acids. CDR1 and CDR2 from the germline V gene are SEHNR and FQNEAQ (reference sequence). The CDR3 coding sequence is TGTGCCAGCAGCTCTATGGAAAAACTGTTTTTT. This encodes CASSSMEKLFF.

This sequence joins TRBV7-9 and TRBJ1-4; no definite D call. CDR3 length: 16 residues. Per the germline V gene, CDR1 is SEHNR and CDR2 is FQNEAQ (reference sequence). V was trimmed by 5 bases and J by 2 bases, leaving 15 bases between them. The CDR3 is CASSLLSEGTNEKLFF. CDR3 coding DNA: TGTGCCAGCAGCCTGTTATCAGAGGGCACTAATGAAAAACTGTTTTTT.

The genes are TRBV7-9 and TRBJ2-7, with D possibly matching TRBD2 (6 bases). CDR1 and CDR2 from the germline V gene are SEHNR and FQNEAQ (reference sequence). V lost 5 bases to trimming and J lost 4 bases, with 15 bases between them. The CDR3 sequence is 14 residues long. CDR3 DNA sequence: TGTGCCAGCAGCCCCCCCCCGGGGGTATACGAGCAGTACTTC. It yields the protein CASSPPPGVYEQYF.

The chain links TRBV19 to TRBJ2-1, with D possibly being TRBD1 (6 bases). Trimming left V 5 bases short and J 0 bases short, with 11 bases between. The CDR3 extends over 15 amino acids. Germline V gene data show CDR1 as LNHDA and CDR2 as SQIVND (reference sequence). As DNA, the CDR3 is TGTGCCAGTAGTCTCACAGGGCTCTCCTACAATGAGCAGTTCTTC. Protein: CASSLTGLSYNEQFF.

This chain uses TRBV5-6 with TRBJ2-1, with 8 bases lining up with TRBD1. V dropped 2 bases and J dropped 8; count of bases not matched to a gene: 9. The CDR3 length is 15 residues. Per the germline V gene, CDR1 is SGHDT and CDR2 is YYEEEE. CDR3 DNA sequence: TGTGCCAGCAGCTTTCCCGGGACAGGTACCTATGAGCAGTTCTTC. It codes for CASSFPGTGTYEQFF.

This chain connects TRBV7-2 to TRBJ2-3; TRBD1 might be the D (5 bases). Germline CDR1 SGHTA, CDR2 FQGNSA. The CDR3 runs 14 residues. V gave up 3 bases and J gave up 2 bases, with 9 bases separating them. The CDR3 protein is CASSFDRYTDTQYF. CDR3 nucleotides: TGTGCCAGCAGCTTTGACAGATACACAGATACGCAGTATTTT.

V is TRBV5-1 and J is TRBJ1-6; D is possibly TRBD1 (5 bases). CDR1 SGHRS and CDR2 YFSETQ come from the germline V gene. This CDR3 comprises 19 residues. The V gene lost 6 bases and the J gene lost 0 bases, with 22 bases spanning the gap. CDR3 DNA sequence: TGCGCCAGCAAAGTAGGGGAGAACTCACTGAGCTCCTATAATTCACCCCTCCACTTT. Its translation is CASKVGENSLSSYNSPLHF.

V and J are TRBV19 and TRBJ2-1; TRBD2 matches 8 bases. The V gene end was trimmed by 3 bases and the J gene end by 0 bases; junction bases not matched to a gene: 10. Germline assignment: CDR1 LNHDA and CDR2 SQIVND (reference sequence). The CDR3 is 18 amino acids. The CDR3 nucleotides read TGTGCCAGTAGTATCTCAGCGGGGGCCCGTAGCTCCTACAATGAGCAGTTCTTC. The encoded protein is CASSISAGARSSYNEQFF.

The chain recombines TRBV14 with TRBJ1-5; unclear D gene. The germline V gene has CDR1 SGHDN and CDR2 FVKESK. Trimming removed 0 bases at V and 6 bases at J, with 6 bases between. The CDR3 is 13 amino acids. CDR3 coding DNA: TGTGCCAGCAGCCAAGATTCGGCTCAGCCCCAGCATTTT. This sequence encodes CASSQDSAQPQHF.

V and J are TRBV12-5 and TRBJ1-4; 11 bases match TRBD1. The CDR3 consists of 16 residues. The V gene end was trimmed by 7 bases and the J gene end by 4 bases; junction bases not matched to a gene: 8. The V gene's germline CDR1 is LGHNT and CDR2 FRNRAP. CDR3 nucleotides: TGTGCTAGTGCCCTCGGACAGGGGGCAAGTAATGAAAAACTGTTTTTT. The encoded protein is CASALGQGASNEKLFF.

The V call is TRBV27, the J call TRBJ2-7; 8 nucleotides agree with TRBD1. With V trimmed by 7 bases and J by 4 bases, 9 bases remained unmatched. CDR3 length: 14 amino acids. Germline V gene sequence: CDR1 MNHEY, CDR2 SMNVEV (reference sequence). The CDR3 spells CASNTQGGLYEQYF. For the CDR3, the DNA is TGTGCCAGCAATACACAGGGGGGCCTTTACGAGCAGTACTTC.

The chain recombines TRBV5-1 with TRBJ2-2, with TRBD2 identical over 8 bases. The V gene's germline CDR1 is SGHRS and CDR2 YFSETQ. This CDR3 is 14 amino acids long. The ends lost 4 bases at V and 4 bases at J; junction bases unmatched: 3. For the CDR3, the DNA is TGCGCCAGCAGCCGTAGCGGGGTCACCGGGGAGCTGTTTTTT. Amino acids: CASSRSGVTGELFF.

This chain links TRBV14 with TRBJ1-1, with a possible D match to TRBD1 (6 bases). Germline V gene sequence: CDR1 SGHDN, CDR2 FVKESK. The V end lost 2 bases, the J end lost 8 bases, and 15 bases lay between the germline ends. The CDR3 has 14 amino acids. CDR3: CASSQQGSQGEAFF. CDR3 sequence (DNA): TGTGCCAGCAGCCAACAGGGTTCACAGGGAGAAGCTTTCTTT.

The chain recombines TRBV18 with TRBJ2-5; D possibly corresponds to TRBD1 (6 bases). TRBJ2-7 explains the end of the DNA better; the J call may be wrong. CDR3 size: 14 residues. Germline values: CDR1 KGHSH, CDR2 LQKENI. The CDR3 nucleotides read TGTGCCAGCTCACAGACAGGACAGTCCTACGAGCAGTACTTC. Its protein product is CASSQTGQSYEQYF.

The gene calls are TRBV18 and TRBJ1-4; 9 positions agree with TRBD1. In germline, CDR1 is KGHSH, CDR2 LQKENI. The CDR3 spans 15 residues. The J segment lost 5 bases and the V segment lost 5 bases, leaving 6 bases of the junction unmatched. CDR3 in amino acids: CASSTDRGRNEKLFF. Written as DNA, the CDR3 is TGTGCCAGCTCAACGGACAGGGGAAGGAATGAAAAACTGTTTTTT.

This chain's CDR3 is CAVQSSSAEAFF. Here the CDR3 DNA reads TGTGCCGTTCAATCAAGCTCGGCGGAAGCTTTCTTT. The chain is built from TRBV28 and TRBJ1-1; D is uncertain. The CDR3 runs 12 residues. V was pared by 11 bases and J by 8 bases, with 18 bases between. Germline V gene data show CDR1 as MDHEN and CDR2 as SYDVKM.

The chain joins TRBV7-9 to TRBJ2-4; the D gene is possibly TRBD2 (6 bases). V lost 1 base to trimming and J lost 7 bases, with 11 bases between them. The CDR3 runs 14 residues. Germline assignment: CDR1 SEHNR and CDR2 FQNEAQ (reference sequence). This CDR3 reads CASSLGLASNIQYF. Here the CDR3 DNA reads TGTGCCAGCAGCTTAGGCCTAGCGAGTAACATTCAGTACTTC.

This clone has just one count. The chain recombines TRBV2 with TRBJ1-1; D perhaps matches TRBD1 (5 bases). With 6 bases removed from V and 5 bases from J, the gap between germline ends came to 7 bases. The CDR3 totals 11 residues. CDR1 is SNHLY and CDR2 is FYNNEI in the germline V gene. CDR3 nucleotide sequence: TGTGCCAGCAGACAGGCTACTGAAGCTTTCTTT. This gives the protein CASRQATEAFF.

This clone was observed once. The rearrangement joins TRBV5-1 to TRBJ2-1, with no clear D. V was shortened by 0 bases and J by 6 bases, with 7 bases between the two germline ends. CDR1 and CDR2 (germline): SGHRS, YFSETQ. The CDR3 contains 13 residues. CDR3 sequence (DNA): TGCGCCAGCAGCTTGGATAGAACCAATGAGCAGTTCTTC. Amino acid sequence: CASSLDRTNEQFF.

V gene TRBV5-6 combines with J gene TRBJ2-7; the match to TRBD1 covers 7 bases. CDR1 is SGHDT and CDR2 is YYEEEE in the germline V gene. The J segment lost 2 bases and the V segment lost 5 bases, leaving 10 bases of the junction unmatched. This CDR3 spans 15 amino acids. In DNA, the CDR3 is TGTGCCAGCAGAGCCCCTTCGACAGGGACCTACGAGCAGTACTTC. This translates into CASRAPSTGTYEQYF. The full variable domain, its missing parts supplied by reference TRBV5-6 and TRBJ2-7, is DAGVTQSPTHLIKTRGQQVTLRCSPKSGHDTVSWYQQALGQGPQFIFQYYEEEERQRGNFPDRFSGHQFPNYSSELNVNALLLGDSALYLCASRAPSTGTYEQYFGPGTRLTVT.

CDR3 loop: CASSTTQGLGGELFF. In DNA, the CDR3 is TGTGCCAGCAGCACGACACAGGGGTTAGGCGGGGAGCTGTTTTTT. The chain is built from TRBV7-8 and TRBJ2-2; 7 bases are a match to TRBD1. Germline V gene lookup returns CDR1 SGHVS and CDR2 FQNEAQ. There are 15 residues in the CDR3. J lost 7 bases, V lost 5 bases, and 10 bases had no gene match.

This chain uses TRBV6-5 with TRBJ2-5; D is tentatively TRBD1 or TRBD2 (6 bases each). The CDR3 consists of 14 residues. CDR1 MNHEY and CDR2 SVGAGI come from the germline V gene. Trimming shortened V by 2 bases and J by 5 bases, and 12 bases separated the two germline ends. CDR3 bases: TGTGCCAGCAGTTACAGGGGGGTGGCGGAGACCCAGTACTTC. Protein: CASSYRGVAETQYF.

The chain has TRBV28 and TRBJ2-5; 11 bases line up with TRBD2. J gave up 2 bases and V 7 bases, and 6 bases lay outside the gene matches. CDR1 and CDR2 (germline): MDHEN, SYDVKM. This CDR3 contains 15 residues. The CDR3 protein is CASTLLAGGQETQYF. CDR3 coding DNA: TGTGCCAGCACCCTATTAGCGGGGGGGCAAGAGACCCAGTACTTC.

This clone was picked up one time. The rearrangement joins TRBV6-1 to TRBJ1-5, with 7 bases fitting TRBD1. This CDR3 comprises 14 residues. The ends lost 6 bases at V and 7 bases at J; junction bases unmatched: 9. Germline V CDR1 and CDR2: MNHNS, SASEGT. CDR3 sequence reads: CASREGRGRQPQHF. As DNA, the CDR3 is TGTGCCAGCAGAGAGGGAAGGGGGCGGCAGCCCCAGCATTTT.